Below, 8 T cell receptor beta chains from the same sample are listed, as sequenced in a study of cytomegalovirus exposure and HLA in healthy donors. The primer mix had 60 Vbeta and 13 Jbeta primers. The data were produced by immunoSEQ multiplex PCR, yet TCRdb's version contains in-frame clones alone and is incomplete. The repertoire includes about 110,000 clones, 70% to 80% of them detected once, and roughly 3.7% sits in the top ten. The sequenced material came from PBMCs. The receptors stem from a man between 60 and 75 years old in good health and CMV-seronegative.

This chain connects TRBV7-6 to TRBJ2-3, with 7 bases that match TRBD2. Germline lookup yields CDR1 SGHVS and CDR2 FNYEAQ. The CDR3 runs 16 residues. V trimming: 3 bases; J trimming: 6 bases; junction bases outside the gene matches: 12. CDR3 residues: CASSLSERGGMDTQYF. CDR3 coding DNA: TGTGCCAGCAGCTTGTCAGAGCGGGGCGGGATGGATACGCAGTATTTT.

This clone was detected only a few times. The gene calls are TRBV5-4 and TRBJ2-1, with 12 bases identical to TRBD2. This CDR3 spans 17 amino acids. J gave up 1 base and V 3 bases, and 5 bases lay outside the gene matches. Germline loops: CDR1 SGHNT, CDR2 YYREEE (reference sequence). CDR3 nucleotides: TGTGCCAGCAGCTGGCTAGCGGGGGGGGCGTCCTACAATGAGCAGTTCTTC. It yields the protein CASSWLAGGASYNEQFF.

This clone has just one count. The CDR3 DNA reads as TGTGCCAGCAGCTTAGGCAGGGGGCCAACTGAAGCTTTCTTT. As protein: CASSLGRGPTEAFF. The rearrangement links TRBV13 to TRBJ1-1; 8 bases match TRBD1. Germline CDR1 and CDR2: PRHDT and FYEKMQ (reference sequence). The junction had 2 bases not matched to a gene; V was cut back by 0 bases and J by 5 bases. The length of the CDR3 is 14 residues.

This clone has just a few counts. The chain joins TRBV11-2 to TRBJ2-4; D gene uncertain. The CDR3 contains 14 residues. V gave up 5 bases and J gave up 7 bases, with 15 bases separating them. In germline, CDR1 is SGHAT, CDR2 FQNNGV. Here the CDR3 reads CASSTPGGANIQYF. The CDR3 region has the DNA TGTGCCAGCAGCACCCCCGGCGGAGCGAACATTCAGTACTTC.

This rearrangement joins TRBV18 to TRBJ1-1; perhaps TRBD1 as D (6 bases). CDR1 is KGHSH and CDR2 is LQKENI in the germline V gene. V dropped 5 bases and J dropped 5 bases, with 18 bases sitting between them. The CDR3 runs 15 residues. Here the CDR3 reads CASSSQVNRETEAFF. In nucleotides, the CDR3 is TGTGCCAGCTCATCACAGGTTAACAGGGAAACTGAAGCTTTCTTT.

The chain couples TRBV29-1 to TRBJ1-2, with 7 bases matching TRBD1. Trimming took 2 bases from V and 5 from J; bases not matched to a gene: 8. Looked up from germline, CDR1 is SQVTM and CDR2 is ANQGSEA. There are 14 residues in the CDR3. CDR3 DNA: TGCAGCGTTGAAACTTCGGACAGGACTTATGGCTACACCTTC. It encodes CSVETSDRTYGYTF. The full variable domain, its missing parts supplied by reference TRBV29-1 and TRBJ1-2, is SAVISQKPSRDICQRGTSLTIQCQVDSQVTMMFWYRQQPGQSLTLIATANQGSEATYESGFVIDKFPISRPNLTFSTLTVSNMSPEDSSIYLCSVETSDRTYGYTFGSGTRLTVV.

J is TRBJ2-7 and V is TRBV19, with D possibly matching TRBD1 (6 bases). The CDR3 is made up of 15 amino acids. CDR1 is LNHDA and CDR2 is SQIVND in the germline V gene (reference sequence). V lost 3 bases and J lost 3, with 15 bases in between. The CDR3 DNA follows: TGTGCCAGTAGTATTGCACAGGGACGTGTCTACGAGCAGTACTTC. It translates to CASSIAQGRVYEQYF. Full variable domain (outside the CDR3, taken from reference TRBV19 and TRBJ2-7): DGGITQSPKYLFRKEGQNVTLSCEQNLNHDAMYWYRQDPGQGLRLIYYSQIVNDFQKGDIAEGYSVSREKKESFPLTVTSAQKNPTAFYLCASSIAQGRVYEQYFGPGTRLTVT.

This clone was seen more than once but under ten times. This chain joins TRBV30 and TRBJ1-2, with D unclear. Trimming took off 2 bases at V and 2 bases at J, with 12 bases between the two ends. The CDR3 has 14 residues. Germline values: CDR1 GTSNPN, CDR2 SVGIG (reference sequence). As DNA, the CDR3 is TGTGCCTGGAGTCCCCGAGGAGTCAACTATGGCTACACCTTC. This encodes CAWSPRGVNYGYTF.